The text below deals with one T cell receptor beta chain. The junction shows a germline mismatch at one end, possibly a read error. Assay used: immunoSEQ multiplex PCR; TCRdb lists only in-frame clones, some missing. Among fewer than 350,000 clones listed, almost 90% were seen once. These data come from a study of blood T cell repertoires in COVID-19. Study-level background: COVID-19 samples, acute and convalescent, were from the United States, Italy and Spain. Sources were T cells, B-cell-depleted T cells, or PBMCs; the material itself was cDNA or gDNA.

Clinical histories supplied by participants themselves formed the basis of cohort assignment. This CDR3 contains 15 residues. Germline CDR1 SSHAT, CDR2 FNYEAQ (reference sequence). The material sequenced was PBMCs or T cells enriched from blood (not recorded which). The chain is built from TRBV7-7 and TRBJ2-1, with a tentative D call TRBD1 (6 bases). The sequence was collected from a woman younger than 45 who had been exposed to COVID-19. CDR3 sequence (DNA): TGTGCTAGCAGCTTAGTTGCAGGGGCCTACAATGAGCAGTTCTTC. Its translation is CASSLVAGAYNEQFF.